This TCR beta chain is from a study of T cells of healthy individuals. One entry per CDR3 protein results from TCRdb running MiXCR on the 5' RACE reads. The table includes more than 85,000 distinct CDR3 sequences, around 17% detected once. CDR3 length: 14 amino acids. V gave up 0 bases and J gave up 3 bases, with 5 bases separating them. Germline CDR1 and CDR2: LGHDT and YNNKEL (reference sequence). The gene calls are TRBV3-1 and TRBJ2-2; D ambiguous. The sequence derives from a human donor in good health. The CDR3 is CASSQEEDTGELFF. The CDR3 DNA sequence: TGTGCCAGCAGCCAAGAAGAGGACACCGGGGAGCTGTTTTTT.